This T cell receptor beta chain originates from a study of CD8 T cells in ankylosing spondylitis. Study-level results: Enrichment of disease-linked clones was reportedly significant in matched ankylosing spondylitis synovial fluid. What appeared characteristic of ankylosing spondylitis blood was a TCR beta motif of fewer than ten highly homologous variants.

The CDR3 totals 13 residues. Per germline, CDR1 MNHEY and CDR2 SVGEGT. The germline V and J ends were trimmed by 8 bases and 3 bases, with 11 bases remaining between them. Quantitative 5'-RACE with molecular barcodes generated TCR beta libraries. TCRdb reanalysed the 5' RACE reads using MiXCR and keeps one entry per CDR3 protein. This table has a few hundred thousand distinct CDR3 sequences, 8% appearing once. With respect to this clonotype: Its antigen is undetermined.

J is TRBJ1-5 and V is TRBV6-2 or TRBV6-3; unclear D gene. Sample: blood, either unsorted or a sorted T cell fraction (not recorded which). The receptor comes from a male donor with ankylosing spondylitis. DNA of the CDR3: TGTGCCAGCCTCCCGGATTTCAATCAGCCCCAGCATTTT. Translating it yields CASLPDFNQPQHF.